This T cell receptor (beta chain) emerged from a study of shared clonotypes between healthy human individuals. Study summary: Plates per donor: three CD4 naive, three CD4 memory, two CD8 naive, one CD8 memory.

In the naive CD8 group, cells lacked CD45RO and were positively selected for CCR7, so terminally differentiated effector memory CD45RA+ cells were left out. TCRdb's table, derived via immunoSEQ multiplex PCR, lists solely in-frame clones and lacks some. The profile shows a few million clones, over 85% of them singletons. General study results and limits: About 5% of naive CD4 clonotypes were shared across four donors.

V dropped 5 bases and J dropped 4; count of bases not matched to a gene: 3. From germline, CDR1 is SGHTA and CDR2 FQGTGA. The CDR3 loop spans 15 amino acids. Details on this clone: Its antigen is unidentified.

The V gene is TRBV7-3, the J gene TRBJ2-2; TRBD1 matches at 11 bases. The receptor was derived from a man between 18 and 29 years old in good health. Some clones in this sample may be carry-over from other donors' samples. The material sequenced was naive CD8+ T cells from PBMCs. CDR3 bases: TGTGCCAGCAGCCCAGGGACAGGGGGCACCGGGGAGCTGTTTTTT. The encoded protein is CASSPGTGGTGELFF.